The entry below gives a single T cell receptor (beta chain) sequence along with its context. The sample comes from a study of CD8 T cells in Susac syndrome. Random hexamers served to reverse transcribe roughly 0.45 to 1 ug RNA. TCRdb itself ran the immunoSEQ multiplex PCR reads through MiXCR, one entry per CDR3 protein. The profile shows around 170,000 distinct CDR3 sequences, roughly 94% of them singletons. Germline trimming cut 1 base from V and 6 bases from J; bases unmatched to any gene: 9. Germline loops: CDR1 LGHNA, CDR2 YSLEER. CDR3 size: 18 residues. Specimen: CD4+ T cells from PBMCs. The clonotype originates from a human donor with Susac syndrome. The rearrangement uses TRBV4-3 and TRBJ2-3, with 14 positions matching TRBD2. The CDR3 DNA reads as TGCGCCAGCAGCCAAGGGACTAGCGGGGGGAGGGGCGGGGATACGCAGTATTTT. As protein: CASSQGTSGGRGGDTQYF.